This T cell receptor (beta chain) comes out of a study of blood T cell repertoires in COVID-19. This clone was recorded only once. This CDR3 has 16 residues. V was pared by 1 base and J by 0 bases, with 10 bases between. The germline CDR1 and CDR2 sequences are MGHDK and SYGVNS. Generated by immunoSEQ multiplex PCR, the TCRdb table keeps only in-frame clones and is missing some. This table holds about 120,000 clones, more than 75% found once. J is TRBJ1-3 and V is TRBV25-1; tentative D call: TRBD1 (5 bases). This receptor was identified in a man aged 35 to 55 with acute or convalescent COVID-19. Material for sequencing was peripheral blood. Here the CDR3 reads CASSESRASSGNTIYF. The CDR3 DNA reads as TGTGCCAGCAGTGAATCCAGGGCCAGCTCTGGAAACACCATATATTTT.